This T cell receptor beta chain is from a study of cytomegalovirus exposure and HLA in healthy donors. Broader study findings: Association of a missense DCLRE1C variant with TCR beta V- and J-gene trimming was reported in a later analysis. In the analysis, some V segments, TRBV6-2 and TRBV6-3 included, were excluded as indistinguishable. Prior analysis indicated that the majority of TCR beta V segments exhibited productivity approximately 87% or approximately 30% of the time.

This CDR3 comprises 16 residues. The ends were cut back, 1 base at V and 0 bases at J, with 10 bases in the middle. Germline CDR1 LGHNA, CDR2 YSLEER. About this clone itself: What it recognizes is unknown.

With 60 Vbeta and 13 Jbeta primers, the PCR was carried out. The repertoire was sequenced with immunoSEQ multiplex PCR; TCRdb's copy has only in-frame clones and lacks some. Of around 80,000 clones in the sample, 60% to 80% were seen once. The TCR originated in a female donor in good health and CMV-seronegative. The chain joins TRBV4-3 to TRBJ2-4; D is unclear. Sequenced sample: PBMCs. The CDR3 reads CASSQAGNLAKNIQYF. The CDR3 DNA reads TGCGCCAGCAGCCAAGCAGGAAATTTAGCCAAAAACATTCAGTACTTC.